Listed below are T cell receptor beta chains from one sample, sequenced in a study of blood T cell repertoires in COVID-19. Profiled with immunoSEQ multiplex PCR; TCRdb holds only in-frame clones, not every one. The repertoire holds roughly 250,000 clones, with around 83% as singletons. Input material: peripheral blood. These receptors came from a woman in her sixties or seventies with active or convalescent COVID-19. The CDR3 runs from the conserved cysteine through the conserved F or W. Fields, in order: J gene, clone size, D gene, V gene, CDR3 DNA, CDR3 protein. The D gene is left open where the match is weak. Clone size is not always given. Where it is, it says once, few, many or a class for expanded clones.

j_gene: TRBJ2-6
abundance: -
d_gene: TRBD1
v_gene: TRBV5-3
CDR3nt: TGTGCCAGAAGCATCCGGACAGGGGGTCCTTCTGGGGCCAACGTCCTGACTTTC
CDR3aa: CARSIRTGGPSGANVLTF

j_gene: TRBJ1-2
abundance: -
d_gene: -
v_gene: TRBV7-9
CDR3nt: TGTGCCAGCAGCTTAGTAGGGGGGGACTCTAACTATGGCTACACCTTC
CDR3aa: CASSLVGGDSNYGYTF

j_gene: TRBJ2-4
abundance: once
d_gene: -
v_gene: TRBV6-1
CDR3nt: TGTGCCAGCAGGGACTCTGGAGCCAAAAACATTCAGTACTTC
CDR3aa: CASRDSGAKNIQYF

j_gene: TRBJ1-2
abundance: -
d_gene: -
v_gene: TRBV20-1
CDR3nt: TGCAGTGTGGAGGGTTTGGGGGGCTACACCTTC
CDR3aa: CSVEGLGGYTF

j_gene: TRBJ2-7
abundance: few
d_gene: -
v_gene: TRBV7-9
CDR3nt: TGTGCCAGCAGCTTAGTGGGGGCGCGAGCCTACGAGCAGTACTTC
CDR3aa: CASSLVGARAYEQYF

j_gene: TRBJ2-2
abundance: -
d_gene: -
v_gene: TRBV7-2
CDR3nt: TGTGCCAGCAGCTTACGGTTCCCCACGAACACCGGGGAGCTGTTTTTT
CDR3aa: CASSLRFPTNTGELFF

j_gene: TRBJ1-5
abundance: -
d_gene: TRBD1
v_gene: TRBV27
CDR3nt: TGTGCCAGCAAAGGACAGGCGGATTTGGGTAATCAGCCCCAGCATTTT
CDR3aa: CASKGQADLGNQPQHF

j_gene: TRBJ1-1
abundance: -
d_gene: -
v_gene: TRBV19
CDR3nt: TGTGCCAGTAGTATTAAGTGGGGGGACGGCACTGAAGCTTTCTTT
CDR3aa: CASSIKWGDGTEAFF

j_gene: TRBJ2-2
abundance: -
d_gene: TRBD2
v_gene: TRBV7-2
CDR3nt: TGTGCCAGCAGCTTGCTAGCGGGGGGAAACACCGGGGAGCTGTTTTTT
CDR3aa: CASSLLAGGNTGELFF

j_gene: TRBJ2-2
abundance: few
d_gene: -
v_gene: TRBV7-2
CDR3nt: TGTGCCAGCAGAGGTGACAGCCTCACCGGGGAGCTGTTTTTT
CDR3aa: CASRGDSLTGELFF

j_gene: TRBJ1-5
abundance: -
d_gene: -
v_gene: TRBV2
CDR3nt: TGTGCCAGCAGTGGAATTAATATGGGTGACACAGTATATCAGCCCCAGCATTTT
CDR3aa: CASSGINMGDTVYQPQHF

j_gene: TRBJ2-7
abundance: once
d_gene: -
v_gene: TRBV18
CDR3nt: TGTGCCAGCTCACCACCAGGGGGAAGGGGCTCCTACGAGCAGTACTTC
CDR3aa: CASSPPGGRGSYEQYF

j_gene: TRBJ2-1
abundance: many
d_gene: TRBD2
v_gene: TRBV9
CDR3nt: TGTGCCAGCAGCGTAGGAGGCGGGGGACGCTACAATGAGCAGTTCTTC
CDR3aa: CASSVGGGGRYNEQFF

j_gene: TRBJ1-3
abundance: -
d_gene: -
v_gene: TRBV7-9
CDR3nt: TGTGCCAGCAGCTTACAAGGGGCTGGAAACACCATATATTTT
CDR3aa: CASSLQGAGNTIYF

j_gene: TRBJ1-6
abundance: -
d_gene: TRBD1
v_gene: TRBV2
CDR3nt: TGTGCCAGCAGCAGGGGGTCCGATTCACCCCTCCACTTT
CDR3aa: CASSRGSDSPLHF

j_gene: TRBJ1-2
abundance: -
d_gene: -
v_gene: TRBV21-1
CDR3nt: TGTGCCAGCAGCAAAAACCACCGGGACAGGCTCTATGGCTACACCTTC
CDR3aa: CASSKNHRDRLYGYTF

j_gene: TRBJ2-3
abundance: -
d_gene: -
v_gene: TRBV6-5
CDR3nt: TGTGCCAGCAGTCCCGCCGGCAGGGCCACAGATACGCAGTATTTT
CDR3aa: CASSPAGRATDTQYF

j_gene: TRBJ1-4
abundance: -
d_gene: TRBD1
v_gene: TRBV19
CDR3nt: TGTGCCAGCTCGAGACAGGGGGTCGCAACTAATGAAAAACTGTTTTTT
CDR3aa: CASSRQGVATNEKLFF

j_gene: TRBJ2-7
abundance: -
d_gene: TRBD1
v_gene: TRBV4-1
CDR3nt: TGCGCCAGCAGCGTGGGGCGACGGGACAGCTGGACGGGCTACGAGCAGTACTTC
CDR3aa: CASSVGRRDSWTGYEQYF

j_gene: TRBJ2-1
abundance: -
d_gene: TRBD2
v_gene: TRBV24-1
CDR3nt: TGTGCCGTACAGCGGGGCTCGGGCAATGAGCAGTTCTTC
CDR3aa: CAVQRGSGNEQFF

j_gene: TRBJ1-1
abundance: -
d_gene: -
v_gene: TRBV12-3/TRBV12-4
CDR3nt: TGTGCCAGCAGTTTAGCCGGGGGTAAAGCTTTCTTT
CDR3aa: CASSLAGGKAFF

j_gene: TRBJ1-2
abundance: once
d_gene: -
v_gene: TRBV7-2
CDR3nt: TGTGCCAGCAGCTTAAAGGAGGGGGGGTACGGTGGCTACACCTTC
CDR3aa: CASSLKEGGYGGYTF

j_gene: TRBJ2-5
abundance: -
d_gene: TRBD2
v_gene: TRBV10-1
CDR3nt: TGCGCCAGCAGCCAGGGACTAGCGGGGCGGCAAGAGACCCAGTACTTC
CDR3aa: CASSQGLAGRQETQYF

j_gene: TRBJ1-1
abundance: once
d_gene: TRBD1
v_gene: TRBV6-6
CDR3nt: TGTGCCAGCAGTGACAGGGGCACTGAAGCTTTCTTT
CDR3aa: CASSDRGTEAFF

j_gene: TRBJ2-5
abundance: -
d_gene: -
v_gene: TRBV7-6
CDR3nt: TGTGCCAGCAGCCCACGGTTCCAAGAGACCCAGTACTTC
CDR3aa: CASSPRFQETQYF

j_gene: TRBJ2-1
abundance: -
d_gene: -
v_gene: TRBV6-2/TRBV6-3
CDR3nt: TGTGCCAGCAGTTACTCGGGGGGGCGCAACTACAATGAGCAGTTCTTC
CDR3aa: CASSYSGGRNYNEQFF

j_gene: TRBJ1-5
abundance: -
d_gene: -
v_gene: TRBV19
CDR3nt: TGTGCCAGTAGCTCCCTCACTAATCAGCCCCAGCATTTT
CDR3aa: CASSSLTNQPQHF

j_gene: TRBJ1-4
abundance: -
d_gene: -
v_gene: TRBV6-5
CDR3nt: TGTGCCAGCAGCCGGGGGTGGACTAATGAAAAACTGTTTTTT
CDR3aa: CASSRGWTNEKLFF

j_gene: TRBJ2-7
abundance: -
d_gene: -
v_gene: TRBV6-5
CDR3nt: TGTGCCAGCAGTCGGCAGGCTTCCTACGAGCAGTACTTC
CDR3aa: CASSRQASYEQYF

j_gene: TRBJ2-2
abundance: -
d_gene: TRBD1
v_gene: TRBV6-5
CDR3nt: TGTGCCAGCAGTTACTCGACGACAGGGACCGGGGAGCTGTTTTTT
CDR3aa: CASSYSTTGTGELFF

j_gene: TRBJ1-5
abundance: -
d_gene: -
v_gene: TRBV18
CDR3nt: TGTGCCAGCTCGGACAATTCTCATGGCAATCAGCCCCAGCATTTT
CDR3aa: CASSDNSHGNQPQHF

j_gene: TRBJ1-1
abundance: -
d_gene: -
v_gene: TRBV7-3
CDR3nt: TGTGCCAGCAGCTTAACACAGGGCACTGAAGCTTTCTTT
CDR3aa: CASSLTQGTEAFF

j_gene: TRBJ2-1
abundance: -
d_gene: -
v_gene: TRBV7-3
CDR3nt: TGTGCCAGCAGCTTAGGAGGGCTCAATGAGCAGTTCTTC
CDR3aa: CASSLGGLNEQFF

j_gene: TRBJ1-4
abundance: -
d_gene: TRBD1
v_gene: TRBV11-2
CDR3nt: TGTGCCAGCAGCGCCCGGGACAGGGTGGGGGAAAAACTGTTTTTT
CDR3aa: CASSARDRVGEKLFF

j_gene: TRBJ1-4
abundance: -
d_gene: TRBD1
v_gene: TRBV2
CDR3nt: TGTGCCAGCACGGGACAGGCTAATGAAAAACTGTTTTTT
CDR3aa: CASTGQANEKLFF

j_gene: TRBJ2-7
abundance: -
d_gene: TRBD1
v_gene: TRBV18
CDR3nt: TGTGCCAGCTCACCACCGCAAGGACAGGCCACCTCCTACGAGCAGTACTTC
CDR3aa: CASSPPQGQATSYEQYF